A selection of T cell receptor beta chains follows, all from one sample in a study of control samples from healthy donors and cancer patients. Here immunoSEQ multiplex PCR was the method, and the copy in TCRdb shows in-frame clones only, minus some. The sample holds over 80,000 clones, 90% to 95% seen once. The sequencing input was blood. These receptors were obtained from a young man in good health. The CDR3 runs from the conserved cysteine through the conserved F or W. Fields, in order: D gene, J gene, clone size, V gene, CDR3 DNA, CDR3 protein. The D gene is left open where the match is weak. Size tells how often a clone was seen (once, few, many) or the class of an expanded clone, and some rows leave it out.

D gene: NA
J gene: TRBJ2-3
clone size: NA
V gene: TRBV7-2
CDR3 DNA: TGTGCCAGCAGCTTTTTGGGGGCCCTAGGGACTACAGATACGCAGTATTTT
CDR3 protein: CASSFLGALGTTDTQYF

D gene: NA
J gene: TRBJ2-1
clone size: NA
V gene: TRBV5-1
CDR3 DNA: TGCGCCAGCAGCTTGGGAGGAAACTCCTACAATGAGCAGTTCTTC
CDR3 protein: CASSLGGNSYNEQFF

D gene: TRBD1
J gene: TRBJ2-7
clone size: NA
V gene: TRBV3-1/TRBV3-2
CDR3 DNA: TGTGCCAGCAGCAACCGGGACAGGAGCTCCTACGAGCAGTACTTC
CDR3 protein: CASSNRDRSSYEQYF

D gene: TRBD1
J gene: TRBJ2-6
clone size: NA
V gene: TRBV25-1
CDR3 DNA: TGTGCCAGCAGTGGACAGGGGGCCTCTGGGGCCAACGTCCTGACTTTC
CDR3 protein: CASSGQGASGANVLTF

D gene: TRBD1
J gene: TRBJ2-7
clone size: NA
V gene: TRBV5-1
CDR3 DNA: TGCGCCAGCAGCCGGAGGACAGGCTACCTCCTAGAGCAGTACTTC
CDR3 protein: CASSRRTGYLLEQYF

D gene: NA
J gene: TRBJ1-1
clone size: NA
V gene: TRBV24-1
CDR3 DNA: TGTGCCACCAGTGAGGGGTCCCGACCGAACACTGAAGCTTTCTTT
CDR3 protein: CATSEGSRPNTEAFF

D gene: NA
J gene: TRBJ2-1
clone size: NA
V gene: TRBV10-3
CDR3 DNA: TGTGCCGCACATAAGGGCCCTGGGACTCTCTACAATGAGCAGTTCTTC
CDR3 protein: CAAHKGPGTLYNEQFF

D gene: NA
J gene: TRBJ2-7
clone size: NA
V gene: TRBV7-2
CDR3 DNA: TGTGCCAGCAGCCGTAGAGGCGAGCAGTACTTC
CDR3 protein: CASSRRGEQYF

D gene: NA
J gene: TRBJ2-5
clone size: once
V gene: TRBV24-1
CDR3 DNA: TGTGCCACCAGTGAGGGTCTTCCCTTAGGGGAGACCCAGTACTTC
CDR3 protein: CATSEGLPLGETQYF

D gene: NA
J gene: TRBJ1-1
clone size: NA
V gene: TRBV7-8
CDR3 DNA: TGTGCCAGCAGCTTAGTTTCTCAGGGGAACACTGAAGCTTTCTTT
CDR3 protein: CASSLVSQGNTEAFF

D gene: NA
J gene: TRBJ2-7
clone size: NA
V gene: TRBV10-2
CDR3 DNA: TGCGCCAGCAGTGAGCCCCAGGGATCCTACGAGCAGTACTTC
CDR3 protein: CASSEPQGSYEQYF

D gene: NA
J gene: TRBJ2-7
clone size: NA
V gene: TRBV7-8
CDR3 DNA: TGTGCCAGCACCGACCCCAGATTCTCGGCCTACGAGCAGTACTTC
CDR3 protein: CASTDPRFSAYEQYF

D gene: NA
J gene: TRBJ2-3
clone size: NA
V gene: TRBV28
CDR3 DNA: TGTGCCAGCCGCCTGTGGGCCGCAGATACGCAGTATTTT
CDR3 protein: CASRLWAADTQYF

D gene: NA
J gene: TRBJ2-6
clone size: NA
V gene: TRBV5-1
CDR3 DNA: TGCGCCAGCAGCATTATGGGAATAGGTGGGGCCAACGTCCTGACTTTC
CDR3 protein: CASSIMGIGGANVLTF

D gene: NA
J gene: TRBJ1-5
clone size: NA
V gene: TRBV2
CDR3 DNA: TGTGCCAGTTGTTTACAGGAAAATCAGCCCCAGCATTTT
CDR3 protein: CASCLQENQPQHF

D gene: NA
J gene: TRBJ1-3
clone size: NA
V gene: TRBV9
CDR3 DNA: TGTGCCAGCAGCCCTAACATGGAGACCGCTGGAAACACCATATATTTT
CDR3 protein: CASSPNMETAGNTIYF

D gene: NA
J gene: TRBJ2-4
clone size: NA
V gene: TRBV7-2
CDR3 DNA: TGTGCCAGCAGCTTTGTCACGACACAAACATCCAAAAACATTCAGTACTTC
CDR3 protein: CASSFVTTQTSKNIQYF

D gene: TRBD1
J gene: TRBJ2-7
clone size: NA
V gene: TRBV6-6
CDR3 DNA: TGTGCCAGCTCCGGGACAGCCTACGAGCAGTACTTC
CDR3 protein: CASSGTAYEQYF

D gene: NA
J gene: TRBJ2-7
clone size: NA
V gene: TRBV7-2
CDR3 DNA: TGTGCCAGCAGCTTAGCGCTAAAAACCTACGAGCAGTACTTC
CDR3 protein: CASSLALKTYEQYF

D gene: TRBD1
J gene: TRBJ2-2
clone size: NA
V gene: TRBV6-2/TRBV6-3
CDR3 DNA: TGTGCCAGCAGTCGGACAGGAAACACCGGGGAGCTGTTTTTT
CDR3 protein: CASSRTGNTGELFF

D gene: NA
J gene: TRBJ2-1
clone size: NA
V gene: TRBV6-6
CDR3 DNA: TGTGCCAGCAGCGAACCTTGGACCAATGAGCAGTTCTTC
CDR3 protein: CASSEPWTNEQFF

D gene: NA
J gene: TRBJ1-2
clone size: NA
V gene: TRBV19
CDR3 DNA: TGTGCCAGTAGCCGGTGGGGGGGCGGCTACACCTTC
CDR3 protein: CASSRWGGGYTF